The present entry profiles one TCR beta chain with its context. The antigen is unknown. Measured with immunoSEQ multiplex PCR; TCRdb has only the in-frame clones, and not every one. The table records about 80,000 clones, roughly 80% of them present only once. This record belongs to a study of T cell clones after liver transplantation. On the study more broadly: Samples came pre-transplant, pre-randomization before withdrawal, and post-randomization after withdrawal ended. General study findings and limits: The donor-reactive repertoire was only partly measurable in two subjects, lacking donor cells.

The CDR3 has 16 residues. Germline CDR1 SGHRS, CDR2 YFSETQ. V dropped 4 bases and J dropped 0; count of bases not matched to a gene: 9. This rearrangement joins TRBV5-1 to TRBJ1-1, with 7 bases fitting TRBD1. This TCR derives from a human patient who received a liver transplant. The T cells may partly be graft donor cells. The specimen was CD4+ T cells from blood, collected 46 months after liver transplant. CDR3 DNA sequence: TGCGCCAGCAGCCCGCAGGGGGGCACCATGAACACTGAAGCTTTCTTT. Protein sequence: CASSPQGGTMNTEAFF.